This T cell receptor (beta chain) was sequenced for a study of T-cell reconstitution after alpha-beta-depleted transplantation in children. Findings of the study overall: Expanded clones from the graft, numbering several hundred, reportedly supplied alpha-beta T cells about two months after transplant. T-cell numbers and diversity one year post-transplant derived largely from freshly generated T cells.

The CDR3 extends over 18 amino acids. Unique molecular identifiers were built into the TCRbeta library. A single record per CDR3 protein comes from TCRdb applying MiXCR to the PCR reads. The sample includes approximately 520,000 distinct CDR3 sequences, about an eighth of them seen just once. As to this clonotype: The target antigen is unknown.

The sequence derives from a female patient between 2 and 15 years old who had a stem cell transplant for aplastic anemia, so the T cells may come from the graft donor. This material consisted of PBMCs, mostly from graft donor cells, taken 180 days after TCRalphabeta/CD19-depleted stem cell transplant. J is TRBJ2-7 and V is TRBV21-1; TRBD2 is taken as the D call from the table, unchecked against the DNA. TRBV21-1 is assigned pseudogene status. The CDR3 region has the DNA TGTGCCAGCAGCCGCCCTTGGCTAGCGGGAGGGAAAACCTACGAGCAGTACTTC. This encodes CASSRPWLAGGKTYEQYF.